This T cell receptor (beta chain) came from a study of blood T cells in healthy people across ages. Alongside a J-beta primer mix, a sample-barcoded 5' primer served in a second PCR lasting roughly 7 to 12 cycles. One entry per CDR3 protein results from TCRdb running MiXCR on the 5' RACE reads. The data show approximately 850,000 distinct CDR3 sequences, with roughly 64% seen just once and roughly 20% held by the top ten. V was shortened by 2 bases and J by 5 bases, with 16 bases between the two germline ends. Per the germline V gene, CDR1 is SEHNR and CDR2 is FQNEAQ (reference sequence). CDR3 length equals 16 residues.

The gene calls are TRBV7-9 and TRBJ2-1, with D tentatively TRBD1 (7 bases). The sample taken for sequencing was blood. The TCR was taken from a man aged 25-45 years in good health. CDR3 coding DNA: TGTGCCAGCAGCTTAACGATCTCAGGGGGGCACAATGAGCAGTTCTTC. The encoded protein is CASSLTISGGHNEQFF.